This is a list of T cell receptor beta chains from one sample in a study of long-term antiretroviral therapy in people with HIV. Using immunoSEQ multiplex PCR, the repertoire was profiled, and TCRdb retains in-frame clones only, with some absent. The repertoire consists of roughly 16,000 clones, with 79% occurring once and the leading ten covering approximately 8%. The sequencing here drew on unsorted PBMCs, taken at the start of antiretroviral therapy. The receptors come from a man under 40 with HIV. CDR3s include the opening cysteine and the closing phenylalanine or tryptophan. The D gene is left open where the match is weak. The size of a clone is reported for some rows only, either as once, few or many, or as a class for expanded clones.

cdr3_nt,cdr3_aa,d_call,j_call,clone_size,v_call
TGTGCCAGCAGGGCAGGGGGTACCGGGGAGCTGTTTTTT,CASRAGGTGELFF,TRBD1,TRBJ2-2,.,TRBV6-4
TGTGCCAGCTCACCGGAACAGGGATCATGGAGCAATCAGCCCCAGCATTTT,CASSPEQGSWSNQPQHF,.,TRBJ1-5,.,TRBV18
TGTGCCAGCCCAAGCAGGACCCGTCTGGATACGCAGTATTTT,CASPSRTRLDTQYF,.,TRBJ2-3,.,TRBV6-5
TGTGCCAGCAGTGAATCCAGGGGAACAGGGGGGGGGAAACTGTTTTTT,CASSESRGTGGGKLFF,TRBD1,TRBJ1-4,once,TRBV6-1
TGTGCCAGCAGCTTAGCAAGACAGGGTTTTTCCTACGAGCAGTACTTC,CASSLARQGFSYEQYF,TRBD1,TRBJ2-7,.,TRBV7-6
TGTGCCTGGACCCTCCCATGGGGGACAGGGGGAAAAGAGACCCAGTACTTC,CAWTLPWGTGGKETQYF,TRBD1,TRBJ2-5,.,TRBV30
TGTGCCTGGATGATGAACACTGAAGCTTTCTTT,CAWMMNTEAFF,.,TRBJ1-1,.,TRBV30
TGCGCCAGCAGCCCGAGTAGCGGGAGGTGGAACACCGGGGAGCTGTTTTTT,CASSPSSGRWNTGELFF,TRBD2,TRBJ2-2,.,TRBV4-3
TGCGCCAGCAGCCGCGCAGAGACCCAGTACTTC,CASSRAETQYF,.,TRBJ2-5,.,TRBV5-1
TGCGCCAGCAGCTTCGCGATCCCGGAGGACATTCAGTACTTC,CASSFAIPEDIQYF,.,TRBJ2-4,.,TRBV5-1
TGTGCCAGCAGTTTATTTTTCTCGGGGGAGGCAGCCCTTGAAGCTTTCTTT,CASSLFFSGEAALEAFF,.,TRBJ1-1,medium-sized,TRBV27
TGTGCCAGTGCTTCAGGACAGTGGAGGGGAGACACTGAAGCTTTCTTT,CASASGQWRGDTEAFF,.,TRBJ1-1,.,TRBV19
TGTGCCAGCAGCCCTAGACAGGGCGGAACCTACGAGCAGTACTTC,CASSPRQGGTYEQYF,TRBD1,TRBJ2-7,.,TRBV11-2
TGTGCCAGCAGCCTGGGGGCAGGGCATGGCTACACCTTC,CASSLGAGHGYTF,.,TRBJ1-2,.,TRBV5-3
TGTGCCAGCACCTCTGGGGGACTAGAGTACAATGAGCAGTTCTTC,CASTSGGLEYNEQFF,TRBD2,TRBJ2-1,medium-sized,TRBV6-6
TGCGCCAGCAGCAGCGGGACCGATTGGGCAGATACGCAGTATTTT,CASSSGTDWADTQYF,TRBD2,TRBJ2-3,.,TRBV5-1
TGTGCCAGCAGTGTACAGTTACCCCTCCACTTT,CASSVQLPLHF,.,TRBJ1-6,few,TRBV6-1
TGTGCCAGCAGCTCCCTTATTGGCGCTCAAGAGACCCAGTACTTC,CASSSLIGAQETQYF,.,TRBJ2-5,.,TRBV7-2
TGTGCCAGAGCCGGGACTAGCGGCACCGGGGAGCTGTTTTTT,CARAGTSGTGELFF,TRBD2,TRBJ2-2,.,TRBV7-2
TGTGCCAGCAGCTTAGGGCGGGGCCGCACAGATACGCAGTATTTT,CASSLGRGRTDTQYF,.,TRBJ2-3,.,TRBV11-2
TGTGCCAGCAGCTTTTTTTGGACAGGGGGTAAAAATGAGCAGTTCTTC,CASSFFWTGGKNEQFF,TRBD1,TRBJ2-1,.,TRBV7-2
TGTGCCAGTAGTATCGTCGTCCAGGCTGGTGAAGCTTTCTTT,CASSIVVQAGEAFF,.,TRBJ1-1,.,TRBV19
TGTGCCAGTACCCCCGGCGACTATGGCACAGATACGCAGTATTTT,CASTPGDYGTDTQYF,.,TRBJ2-3,.,TRBV19
TGCGCCAGCAGCTACCACTACAGGGGAACTGGCGGGGAGCTGTTTTTT,CASSYHYRGTGGELFF,TRBD1,TRBJ2-2,.,TRBV5-1
TGCGCCAGCAGCCAAGAGGTCGGCGGGACGAATAATTCACCCCTCCACTTT,CASSQEVGGTNNSPLHF,.,TRBJ1-6,.,TRBV4-3
TGTGCCAGCAGTTCGCCTCGACTAGCGGGGGGCCTTGGGACCCAGTACTTC,CASSSPRLAGGLGTQYF,TRBD2,TRBJ2-5,.,TRBV27
TGCGCCAGCAGTGCGAGTCCCGGGGCAGAGACCCAGTACTTC,CASSASPGAETQYF,.,TRBJ2-5,.,TRBV10-1
TGTGCCAGCAGTGACCCCGGACGGGTCCAAGAGACCCAGTACTTC,CASSDPGRVQETQYF,.,TRBJ2-5,.,TRBV25-1
TGTGCCAGCAGCGTAGGGGTTGGTAATGGCAATGAGCAGTTCTTC,CASSVGVGNGNEQFF,.,TRBJ2-1,.,TRBV7-9
TGCGCCAGCAGCTTGGCGCTAGCGGGAGGCACCGGGGAGCTGTTTTTT,CASSLALAGGTGELFF,TRBD2,TRBJ2-2,few,TRBV5-1
TGTGCCAGCAGCCCAGAACAGGACACTGAGCAGTTCTTC,CASSPEQDTEQFF,.,TRBJ2-1,.,TRBV7-6